One sample yielded the 8 T cell receptor beta chains listed below, sequenced in a study of cytomegalovirus exposure and HLA in healthy donors. It was with 60 Vbeta and 13 Jbeta primers that the PCR ran. Method: immunoSEQ multiplex PCR; TCRdb's copy keeps in-frame clones and lacks some. This table holds 160,000 or so clones, approximately 79% found once. The sequenced sample was PBMCs. Receptor source: a man aged 40-55 years in good health and CMV-seronegative.

This clone was detected a few times. The chain carries TRBV27 and TRBJ2-7; 11 bases are a match to TRBD2. The CDR3 has 18 residues. V was pared by 1 base and J by 2 bases, with 10 bases of the junction left unmatched. The V gene's germline CDR1 is MNHEY and CDR2 SMNVEV (reference sequence). The CDR3 DNA sequence: TGTGCCAGCAGTTTATATCCCCCCCGACTAGCGGGACCCTACGAGCAGTACTTC. Translated, it gives CASSLYPPRLAGPYEQYF.

This chain connects TRBV9 to TRBJ2-1, with TRBD2 matching over 7 bases. The CDR3 has 16 residues. V lost 4 bases and J lost 5; bases outside the gene matches: 12. Germline CDR1 SGDLS, CDR2 YYNGEE. CDR3 nucleotide sequence: TGTGCCAGCAGCCCCCGGGGAGGGAGAGGGGACAATGAGCAGTTCTTC. Its translation is CASSPRGGRGDNEQFF.

The count of this clone is one. The chain uses TRBV6-6 and TRBJ1-5, with unresolved D. The CDR3 is made up of 14 amino acids. The V gene lost 4 bases and the J gene lost 4 bases, with 11 bases spanning the gap. Germline CDR1 reads MNHNY; CDR2 reads SVGAGI (reference sequence). CDR3 nucleotides: TGTGCCAGCAGTTCCCAGGTCGGTAATCAGCCCCAGCATTTT. Translation: CASSSQVGNQPQHF.

The J gene is TRBJ2-4, the V gene TRBV6-1; 7 bases map to TRBD1. Germline trimming cut 7 bases from V and 0 bases from J; bases unmatched to any gene: 6. The germline gives CDR1 MNHNS, CDR2 SASEGT. This CDR3 region has 15 residues. CDR3 in amino acids: CASNERQGAKNIQYF. The CDR3 DNA reads as TGTGCCAGCAATGAGAGACAGGGAGCCAAAAACATTCAGTACTTC.

The gene calls are TRBV10-1 and TRBJ2-5; 8 nucleotides agree with TRBD1. CDR3 length equals 13 residues. Trimming at V came to 6 bases and at J to 2 bases, leaving 2 bases not matched to a gene. Germline CDR1 and CDR2: WNHNN and SYGVQD (reference sequence). In DNA, the CDR3 is TGCGCCAGCAGGCGGGACAGGCAAGAGACCCAGTACTTC. This translates into CASRRDRQETQYF.

The chain uses TRBV18 and TRBJ2-5; TRBD2 matches at 9 bases. V lost 3 bases and J lost 4; bases outside the gene matches: 3. The CDR3 contains 14 residues. Germline loops: CDR1 KGHSH, CDR2 LQKENI. DNA of the CDR3: TGTGCCAGCTCACCGGGGACTAGCCGAGAGACCCAGTACTTC. It codes for CASSPGTSRETQYF.

On this clone itself: The sample has other DNA sequences that encode this CDR3 too. The genes are TRBV6-5 and TRBJ1-4; the D is unclear. Trimming cost V 0 bases and J 8 bases, with 13 bases left between them. Germline CDR1 MNHEY, CDR2 SVGAGI. This CDR3 has 15 amino acids. For the CDR3, the DNA is TGTGCCAGCAGTTACTCGGGTCAGGTGACAGAAAAACTGTTTTTT. It encodes CASSYSGQVTEKLFF.

The chain combines TRBV7-9 with TRBJ2-2, with 12 bases fitting TRBD2. Losses at the gene ends were 1 base for V and 6 bases for J; bases not matched to a gene: 6. Germline loops: CDR1 SEHNR, CDR2 FQNEAQ (reference sequence). This CDR3 contains 17 residues. DNA of the CDR3: TGTGCCAGCAGCTTAGGGACTGGGACTAGCGGGCCCGGGGAGCTGTTTTTT. Protein product: CASSLGTGTSGPGELFF. The full variable domain, completed using reference TRBV7-9 and TRBJ2-2, is DTGVSQNPRHKITKRGQNVTFRCDPISEHNRLYWYRQTLGQGPEFLTYFQNEAQLEKSRLLSDRFSAERPKGSFSTLEIQRTEQGDSAMYLCASSLGTGTSGPGELFFGEGSRLTVL.